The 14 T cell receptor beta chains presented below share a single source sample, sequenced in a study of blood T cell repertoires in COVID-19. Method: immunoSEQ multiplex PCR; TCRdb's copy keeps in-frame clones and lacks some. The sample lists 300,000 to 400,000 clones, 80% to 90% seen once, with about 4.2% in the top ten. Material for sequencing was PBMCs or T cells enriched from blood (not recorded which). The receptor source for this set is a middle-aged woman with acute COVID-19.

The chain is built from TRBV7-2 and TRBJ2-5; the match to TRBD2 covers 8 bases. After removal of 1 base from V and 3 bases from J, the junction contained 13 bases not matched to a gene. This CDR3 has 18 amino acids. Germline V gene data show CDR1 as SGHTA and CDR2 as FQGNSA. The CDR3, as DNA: TGTGCCAGCAGCTTAGGTCTCTTGGAGCGGGGGAAAAAAGAGACCCAGTACTTC. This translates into CASSLGLLERGKKETQYF.

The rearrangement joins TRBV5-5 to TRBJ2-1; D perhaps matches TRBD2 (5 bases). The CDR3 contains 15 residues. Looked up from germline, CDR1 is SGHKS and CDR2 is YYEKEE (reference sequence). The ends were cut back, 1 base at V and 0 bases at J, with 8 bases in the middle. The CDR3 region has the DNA TGTGCCAGCAGCTTGCGTGGGAGCTCCTACAATGAGCAGTTCTTC. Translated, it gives CASSLRGSSYNEQFF.

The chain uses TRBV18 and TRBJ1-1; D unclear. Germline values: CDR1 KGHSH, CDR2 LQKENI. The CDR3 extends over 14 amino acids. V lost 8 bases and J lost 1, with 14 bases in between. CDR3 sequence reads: CASTPAGSNTEAFF. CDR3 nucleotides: TGTGCCAGCACCCCCGCCGGGTCGAACACTGAAGCTTTCTTT.

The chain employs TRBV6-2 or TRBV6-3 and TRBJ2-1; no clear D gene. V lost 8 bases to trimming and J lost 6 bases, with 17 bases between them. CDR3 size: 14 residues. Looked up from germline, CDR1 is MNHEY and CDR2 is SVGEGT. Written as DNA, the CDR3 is TGTGCCAGCTGCCCCGACTGGGTCGGCAATGAGCAGTTCTTC. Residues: CASCPDWVGNEQFF.

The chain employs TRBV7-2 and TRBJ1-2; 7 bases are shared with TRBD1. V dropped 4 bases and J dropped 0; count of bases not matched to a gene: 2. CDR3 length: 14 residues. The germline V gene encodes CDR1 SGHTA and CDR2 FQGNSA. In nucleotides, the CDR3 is TGTGCCAGCAGCTCCGACAGGGCTAACTATGGCTACACCTTC. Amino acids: CASSSDRANYGYTF.

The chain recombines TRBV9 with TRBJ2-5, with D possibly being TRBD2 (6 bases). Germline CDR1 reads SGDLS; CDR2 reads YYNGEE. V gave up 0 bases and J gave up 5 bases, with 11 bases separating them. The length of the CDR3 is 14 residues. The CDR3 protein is CASSVDGGRETQYF. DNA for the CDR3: TGTGCCAGCAGCGTAGACGGGGGTAGGGAGACCCAGTACTTC. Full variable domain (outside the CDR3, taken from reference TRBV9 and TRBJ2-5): DSGVTQTPKHLITATGQRVTLRCSPRSGDLSVYWYQQSLDQGLQFLIQYYNGEERAKGNILERFSAQQFPDLHSELNLSSLELGDSALYFCASSVDGGRETQYFGPGTRLLVL.

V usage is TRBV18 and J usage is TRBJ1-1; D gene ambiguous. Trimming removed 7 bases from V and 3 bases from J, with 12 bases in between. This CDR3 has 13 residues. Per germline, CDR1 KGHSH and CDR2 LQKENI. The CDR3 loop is CASLAILYTEAFF. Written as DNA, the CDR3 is TGTGCCAGCTTAGCGATTTTGTACACTGAAGCTTTCTTT.

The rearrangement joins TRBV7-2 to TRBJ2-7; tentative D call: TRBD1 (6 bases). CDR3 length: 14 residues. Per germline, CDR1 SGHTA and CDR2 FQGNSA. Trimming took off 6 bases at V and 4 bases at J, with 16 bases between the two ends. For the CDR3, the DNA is TGTGCCAGCAGAAAATCGACAGGACAATACGAGCAGTACTTC. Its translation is CASRKSTGQYEQYF.

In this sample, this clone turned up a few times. This CDR3 reads CASSQEVGRGRNGELFF. DNA of the CDR3: TGCGCCAGCAGCCAAGAGGTGGGAAGGGGGCGGAACGGGGAGCTGTTTTTT. This rearrangement joins TRBV4-3 to TRBJ2-2; 7 nucleotides line up with TRBD1. Looked up from germline, CDR1 is LGHNA and CDR2 is YSLEER. This CDR3 comprises 17 residues. Unmatched junction bases numbered 11, after V lost 0 bases and J lost 7 bases.

The CDR3 loop reads CATTGEYTQYF. CDR3 nucleotides: TGTGCCACCACAGGGGAATATACGCAGTATTTT. V gene TRBV12-3 or TRBV12-4 combines with J gene TRBJ2-3; 7 bases match TRBD1. The CDR3 spans 11 residues. The J segment lost 7 bases and the V segment lost 10 bases, leaving 5 bases of the junction unmatched.

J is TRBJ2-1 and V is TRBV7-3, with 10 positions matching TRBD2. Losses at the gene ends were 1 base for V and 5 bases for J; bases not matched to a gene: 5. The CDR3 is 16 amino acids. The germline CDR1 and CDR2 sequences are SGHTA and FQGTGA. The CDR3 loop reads CASSLNRAGGHNEQFF. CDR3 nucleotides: TGTGCCAGCAGCTTAAACCGAGCGGGGGGGCACAATGAGCAGTTCTTC.

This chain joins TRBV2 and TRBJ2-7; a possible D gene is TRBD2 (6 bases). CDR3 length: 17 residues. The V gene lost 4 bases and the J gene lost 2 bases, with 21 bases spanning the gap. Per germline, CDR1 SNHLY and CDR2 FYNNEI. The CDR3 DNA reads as TGTGCCAGCAGTGGGTATTTTCCGAGCGGGCTTACCTACGAGCAGTACTTC. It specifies CASSGYFPSGLTYEQYF.

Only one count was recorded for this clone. Here the CDR3 reads CASSYSDRGDSPLHF. The CDR3, as DNA: TGTGCCAGCAGTTACTCGGACAGGGGTGATTCACCCCTCCACTTT. V gene TRBV6-5 combines with J gene TRBJ1-6, with 9 bases lining up with TRBD1. The germline V gene has CDR1 MNHEY and CDR2 SVGAGI. V was clipped by 0 bases and J by 8 bases; unmatched bases: 2. The CDR3 has 15 residues.

The CDR3 spells CASSETRDTGEKLFF. The CDR3 DNA sequence: TGTGCCAGCAGTGAGACACGGGACACAGGCGAAAAACTGTTTTTT. The chain uses TRBV6-1 and TRBJ1-4; a possible D gene is TRBD1 (6 bases). The V and J ends lost 3 bases and 8 bases respectively, with 16 bases between them. CDR1 is MNHNS and CDR2 is SASEGT in the germline V gene. This CDR3 comprises 15 residues.